A selection of T cell receptor beta chains follows, all from one sample in a study of technical replicates of blood from a handful of donors. Method: immunoSEQ multiplex PCR; TCRdb's copy keeps in-frame clones and lacks some. The table includes tens of thousands of clones, just under 95% detected once. The sequenced material came from T cells isolated from PBMCs. Source of these receptors: a human donor in good health. The CDR3 runs from the conserved cysteine through the conserved F or W. D genes are given only for firm matches. Where a row states a size, it is once, few, many or the class of an expanded clone; other rows omit it.

>TRBD2|TRBV7-2|NA|TRBJ2-7
CASIVGLDSHEQYF
TGTGCCAGCATCGTCGGACTAGATAGCCACGAGCAGTACTTC
>NA|TRBV15|NA|TRBJ2-3
CATSLGVGQLDTQYF
TGTGCCACCAGCCTGGGAGTCGGGCAGTTAGATACGCAGTATTTT
>NA|TRBV4-2|once|TRBJ2-7
CASSQDLNDNTGEQYF
TGTGCCAGCAGCCAAGATCTCAACGACAACACGGGAGAGCAGTACTTC
>NA|TRBV6-5|NA|TRBJ1-6
CASSYSSPGGSPLHF
TGTGCCAGCAGTTACTCGAGCCCCGGGGGTTCACCCCTCCACTTT
>TRBD1|TRBV4-1|NA|TRBJ1-6
CASSQDRTGGSPLHF
TGCGCCAGCAGCCAAGACAGGACAGGCGGTTCACCCCTCCACTTT
>TRBD1|TRBV5-1|NA|TRBJ2-7
CASSWGGQGNHEQYF
TGCGCCAGCAGCTGGGGGGGACAGGGAAATCACGAGCAGTACTTC
>NA|TRBV29-1|NA|TRBJ1-1
CSVLRGGSAAEAFF
TGCAGCGTCTTAAGGGGGGGGTCAGCGGCTGAAGCTTTCTTT
>NA|TRBV15|NA|TRBJ2-3
CATGGGGTDTQYF
TGTGCCACCGGGGGGGGCGGCACAGATACGCAGTATTTT
>TRBD1|TRBV5-1|NA|TRBJ1-4
CASSRTGQTNEKLFF
TGCGCCAGCAGCAGGACAGGGCAGACTAATGAAAAACTGTTTTTT
>TRBD2|TRBV13|NA|TRBJ2-7
CASRRSGRSSYEQYF
TGTGCCAGCAGACGTAGCGGGAGGAGCTCCTACGAGCAGTACTTC
>TRBD2|TRBV6-1|NA|TRBJ2-1
CASSTLAGVYNEQFF
TGTGCCAGCAGCACACTAGCGGGAGTTTACAATGAGCAGTTCTTC
>TRBD1|TRBV27|NA|TRBJ2-7
CASSLRQGRHEQYF
TGTGCCAGCAGTTTAAGACAGGGAAGGCACGAGCAGTACTTC
>NA|TRBV13|NA|TRBJ2-5
CASREDSGGQETQYF
TGTGCCAGCAGAGAGGACAGTGGAGGACAAGAGACCCAGTACTTC
>TRBD2|TRBV5-4|NA|TRBJ2-5
CASSLLAGGQETQYF
TGTGCCAGCAGCTTGTTAGCGGGAGGGCAAGAGACCCAGTACTTC
>TRBD2|TRBV5-1|NA|TRBJ2-7
CASSVTGLLAGSYEQYF
TGCGCCAGCAGCGTGACAGGCCTACTAGCGGGGAGCTACGAGCAGTACTTC
>NA|TRBV10-3|NA|TRBJ2-1
CAISGAGPGEQFF
TGTGCCATCAGTGGTGCGGGGCCAGGTGAGCAGTTCTTC
>NA|TRBV6-1|NA|TRBJ1-1
CASTKTGMNTEAFF
TGTGCCAGCACCAAAACGGGTATGAACACTGAAGCTTTCTTT
>NA|TRBV28|NA|TRBJ1-2
CASSLRGSYGYTF
TGTGCCAGCAGTTTAAGGGGGAGCTATGGCTACACCTTC
>TRBD2|TRBV4-1|NA|TRBJ2-3
CASSGGVLGTDTQYF
TGCGCCAGCAGCGGGGGGGTTCTAGGCACAGATACGCAGTATTTT
>NA|TRBV7-8|NA|TRBJ1-3
CASSLIGRTLISGNTIYF
TGTGCCAGCAGCTTAATAGGGCGGACTTTGATATCTGGAAACACCATATATTTT
>TRBD2|TRBV19|NA|TRBJ2-7
CATQRGTAYEQYF
TGTGCCACCCAGCGGGGGACCGCCTACGAGCAGTACTTC
>NA|TRBV20-1|NA|TRBJ1-1
CSAITGYTAFF
TGCAGTGCCATCACGGGGTATACGGCTTTCTTT
>NA|TRBV5-8|NA|TRBJ1-4
CASTHTATNEKLFF
TGTGCCAGCACCCATACTGCAACTAATGAAAAACTGTTTTTT
>NA|TRBV7-9|NA|TRBJ2-3
CASSSPFSPGGETDTQYF
TGTGCCAGCAGCTCTCCTTTCTCCCCCGGCGGGGAGACAGATACGCAGTATTTT
>NA|TRBV4-1|NA|TRBJ2-7
CASSPTGREQYF
TGCGCCAGCAGCCCTACAGGGCGCGAGCAGTACTTC
>NA|TRBV7-9|NA|TRBJ2-3
CASSFGRYSTDTQYF
TGTGCCAGCAGCTTCGGGAGATATAGCACAGATACGCAGTATTTT
>NA|TRBV5-1|NA|TRBJ2-3
CASSLTDTDTQYF
TGCGCCAGCAGCTTGACAGACACAGATACGCAGTATTTT
>NA|TRBV19|once|TRBJ1-5
CASSSGGANQPQHF
TGTGCCAGTAGTAGTGGGGGGGCAAATCAGCCCCAGCATTTT
>NA|TRBV18|NA|TRBJ1-4
CASSPPGSGGEKLFF
TGTGCCAGCTCACCACCGGGGTCGGGGGGTGAAAAACTGTTTTTT
>NA|TRBV28|once|TRBJ2-7
CASTPLGGAYEQYF
TGTGCCAGCACCCCACTAGGGGGGGCCTACGAGCAGTACTTC
>TRBD1|TRBV5-1|NA|TRBJ1-4
CASSFGQDAEKLFF
TGCGCCAGCAGTTTCGGACAGGATGCTGAAAAACTGTTTTTT
>NA|TRBV7-3|NA|TRBJ1-1
CASSLNTGTIEAFF
TGTGCCAGCAGCTTAAATACCGGGACAATTGAAGCTTTCTTT
>TRBD1|TRBV18|NA|TRBJ1-2
CASSTGTGDGYTF
TGTGCCAGCTCAACGGGGACAGGGGACGGCTACACCTTC
>NA|TRBV19|NA|TRBJ1-5
CASDSGWALRQPQHF
TGTGCCAGCGACTCAGGGTGGGCCCTGAGGCAGCCCCAGCATTTT
>TRBD2|TRBV5-1|NA|TRBJ2-7
CASSSQGTSVSYEQYF
TGCGCCAGCAGCAGCCAAGGGACTAGCGTCTCCTACGAGCAGTACTTC
>NA|TRBV5-4|NA|TRBJ2-1
CASSGGEGYNEQFF
TGTGCCAGCAGCGGCGGCGAGGGTTACAATGAGCAGTTCTTC
>TRBD1|TRBV2|NA|TRBJ2-6
CASSGTGTGSGANVLTF
TGTGCCAGCAGTGGAACCGGGACAGGGTCTGGGGCCAACGTCCTGACTTTC
>NA|TRBV27|NA|TRBJ1-2
CASSPLLNYGYTF
TGTGCCAGCAGTCCTCTCCTAAACTATGGCTACACCTTC
>NA|TRBV30|few|TRBJ1-5
CAWSVLSNQPQHF
TGTGCCTGGAGTGTACTCAGCAATCAGCCCCAGCATTTT
>NA|TRBV5-5|few|TRBJ2-7
CASSGTYEQYF
TGTGCCAGCAGCGGCACCTACGAGCAGTACTTC
>TRBD2|TRBV2|few|TRBJ2-3
CASSRRAGEGTDTQYF
TGTGCCAGCAGTCGACGGGCGGGGGAGGGCACAGATACGCAGTATTTT
>NA|TRBV28|NA|TRBJ1-5
CASSFSTDNLILVSYSNQPQHF
TGTGCCAGCAGTTTCTCGACAGACAACCTAATTCTGGTGAGTTATAGCAATCAGCCCCAGCATTTT
>NA|TRBV30|NA|TRBJ1-3
CAWSVLLRNTIYF
TGTGCCTGGAGTGTACTCCTAAGAAACACCATATATTTT
>NA|TRBV4-1|NA|TRBJ1-1
CASSTRDIYTEAFF
TGCGCCAGCAGCACCCGGGACATCTACACTGAAGCTTTCTTT
>TRBD1|TRBV27|NA|TRBJ2-2
CASRPSGTVFRGELFF
TGTGCCAGCCGCCCATCCGGGACAGTGTTCCGCGGGGAGCTGTTTTTT
>TRBD1|TRBV7-3|NA|TRBJ2-1
CASSLKGPLGQAYNEQFF
TGTGCCAGCAGCTTAAAAGGGCCCCTCGGACAGGCCTACAATGAGCAGTTCTTC